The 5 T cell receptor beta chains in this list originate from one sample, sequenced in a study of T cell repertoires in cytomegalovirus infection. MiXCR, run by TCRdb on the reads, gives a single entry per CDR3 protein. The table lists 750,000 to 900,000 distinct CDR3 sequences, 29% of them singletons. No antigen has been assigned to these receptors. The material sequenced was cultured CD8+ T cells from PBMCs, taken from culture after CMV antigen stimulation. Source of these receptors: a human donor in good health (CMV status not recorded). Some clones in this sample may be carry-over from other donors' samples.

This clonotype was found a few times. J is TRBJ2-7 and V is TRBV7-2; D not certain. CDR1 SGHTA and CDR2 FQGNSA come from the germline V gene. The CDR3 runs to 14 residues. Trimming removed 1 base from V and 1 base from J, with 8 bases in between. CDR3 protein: CASSLETPSYEQYF. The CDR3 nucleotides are TGTGCCAGCAGCTTAGAAACACCTTCCTACGAGCAGTACTTC.

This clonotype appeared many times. The CDR3 bases are TGTGCCAGCAGCTTAGGGACAGGTCCGCGCAATCAGCCCCAGCATTTT. As protein: CASSLGTGPRNQPQHF. The chain has TRBV7-8 and TRBJ1-5; TRBD1 aligns across 7 bases. V was clipped by 1 base and J by 2 bases; unmatched bases: 5. The CDR3 totals 16 residues. The V gene's germline CDR1 is SGHVS and CDR2 FQNEAQ.

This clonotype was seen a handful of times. The CDR3 DNA is TGCGCCAGCAGCCAAGAGGGGGTTGGACTGGGGGATGAAAAACTGTTTTTT. Residues: CASSQEGVGLGDEKLFF. V gene TRBV4-1 combines with J gene TRBJ1-4, with D possibly being TRBD1 (5 bases). The CDR3 length is 17 residues. In germline, CDR1 is MGHRA, CDR2 YSYEKL. The V end was cut by 0 bases, the J end by 6 bases, with 17 bases between.

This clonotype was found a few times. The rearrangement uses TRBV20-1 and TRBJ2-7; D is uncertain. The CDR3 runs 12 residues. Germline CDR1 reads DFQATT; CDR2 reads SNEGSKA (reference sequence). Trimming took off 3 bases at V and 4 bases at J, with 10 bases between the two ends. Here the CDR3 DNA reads TGCAGTGCTAGGTCTGAGGTGTACGAGCAGTACTTC. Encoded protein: CSARSEVYEQYF.

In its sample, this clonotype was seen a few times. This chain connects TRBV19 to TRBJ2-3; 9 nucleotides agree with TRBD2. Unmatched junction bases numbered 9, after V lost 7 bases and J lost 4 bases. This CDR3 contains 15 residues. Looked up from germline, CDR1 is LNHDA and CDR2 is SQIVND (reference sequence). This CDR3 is CASKIGGGAADTQYF. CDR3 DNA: TGTGCCAGTAAAATAGGCGGGGGGGCCGCAGATACGCAGTATTTT.